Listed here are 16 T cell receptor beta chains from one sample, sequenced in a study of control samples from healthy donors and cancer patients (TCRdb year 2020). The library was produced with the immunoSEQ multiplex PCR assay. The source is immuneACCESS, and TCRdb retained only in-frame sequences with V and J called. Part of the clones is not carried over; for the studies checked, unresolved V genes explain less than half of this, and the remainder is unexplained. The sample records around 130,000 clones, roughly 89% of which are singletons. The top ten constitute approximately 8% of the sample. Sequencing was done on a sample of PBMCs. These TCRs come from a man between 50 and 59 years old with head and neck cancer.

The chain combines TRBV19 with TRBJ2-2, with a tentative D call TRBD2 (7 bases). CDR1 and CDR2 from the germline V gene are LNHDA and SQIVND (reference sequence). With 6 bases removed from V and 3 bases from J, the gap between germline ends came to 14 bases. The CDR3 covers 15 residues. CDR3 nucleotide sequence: TGTGCCAGTAGGCTGAGGGGGGGATACACCGGGGAGCTGTTTTTT. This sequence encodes CASRLRGGYTGELFF.

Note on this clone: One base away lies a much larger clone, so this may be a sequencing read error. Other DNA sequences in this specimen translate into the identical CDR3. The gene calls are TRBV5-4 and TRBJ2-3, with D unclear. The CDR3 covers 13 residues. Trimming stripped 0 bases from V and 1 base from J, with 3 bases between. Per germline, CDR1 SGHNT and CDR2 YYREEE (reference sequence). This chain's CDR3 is CASSLAGTDTQYF. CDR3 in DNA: TGTGCCAGCAGCTTGGCAGGCACAGATACGCAGTATTTT.

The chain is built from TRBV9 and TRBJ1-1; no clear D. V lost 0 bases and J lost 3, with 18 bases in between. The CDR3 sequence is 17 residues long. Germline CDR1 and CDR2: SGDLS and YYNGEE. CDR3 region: CASSVGRLISRDTEAFF. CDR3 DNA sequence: TGTGCCAGCAGCGTAGGTCGACTTATCAGTCGGGACACTGAAGCTTTCTTT.

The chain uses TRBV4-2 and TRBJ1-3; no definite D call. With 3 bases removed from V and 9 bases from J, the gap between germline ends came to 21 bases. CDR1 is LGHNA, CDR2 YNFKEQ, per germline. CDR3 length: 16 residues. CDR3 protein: CASSQGTFTRGGTIYF. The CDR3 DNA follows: TGTGCCAGCAGCCAGGGAACTTTTACCCGGGGTGGCACCATATATTTT.

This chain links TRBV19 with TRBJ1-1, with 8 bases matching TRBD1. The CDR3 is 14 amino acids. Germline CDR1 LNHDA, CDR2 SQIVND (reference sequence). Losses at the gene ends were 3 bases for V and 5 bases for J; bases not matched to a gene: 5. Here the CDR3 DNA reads TGTGCCAGTAGTATCCAGGGGGCGTGGACTGAAGCTTTCTTT. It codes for CASSIQGAWTEAFF. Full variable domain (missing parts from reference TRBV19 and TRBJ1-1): DGGITQSPKYLFRKEGQNVTLSCEQNLNHDAMYWYRQDPGQGLRLIYYSQIVNDFQKGDIAEGYSVSREKKESFPLTVTSAQKNPTAFYLCASSIQGAWTEAFFGQGTRLTVV.

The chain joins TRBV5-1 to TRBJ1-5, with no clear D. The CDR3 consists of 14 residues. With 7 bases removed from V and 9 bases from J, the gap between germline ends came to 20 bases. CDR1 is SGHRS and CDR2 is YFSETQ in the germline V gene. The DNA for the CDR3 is TGCGCCAGCCCGCTCCCCCTCCCCCGCGGGCCCCAGCATTTT. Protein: CASPLPLPRGPQHF.

CDR3: CASSVSWGGLGNTIYF. The DNA for the CDR3 is TGTGCCAGCAGCGTCTCTTGGGGGGGATTGGGGAACACCATATATTTT. V and J are TRBV9 and TRBJ1-3; D may be TRBD1 (5 bases). The CDR3 is 16 residues long. V lost 2 bases and J 7 bases, leaving 19 bases between the germline ends. Germline loops: CDR1 SGDLS, CDR2 YYNGEE.

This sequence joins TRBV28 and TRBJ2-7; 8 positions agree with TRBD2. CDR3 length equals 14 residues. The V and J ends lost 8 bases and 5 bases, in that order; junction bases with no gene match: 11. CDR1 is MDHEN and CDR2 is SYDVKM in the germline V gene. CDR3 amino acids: CASYPGGAIDEQYF. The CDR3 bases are TGTGCCAGCTACCCCGGGGGGGCTATCGACGAGCAGTACTTC.

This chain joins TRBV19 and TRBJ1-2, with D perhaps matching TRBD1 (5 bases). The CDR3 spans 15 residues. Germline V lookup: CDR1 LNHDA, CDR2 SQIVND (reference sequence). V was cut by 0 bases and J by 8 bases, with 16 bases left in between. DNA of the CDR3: TGTGCCAGTAGTATAGATCGCTCCAGGGTTGGCGGCTACACCTTC. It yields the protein CASSIDRSRVGGYTF.

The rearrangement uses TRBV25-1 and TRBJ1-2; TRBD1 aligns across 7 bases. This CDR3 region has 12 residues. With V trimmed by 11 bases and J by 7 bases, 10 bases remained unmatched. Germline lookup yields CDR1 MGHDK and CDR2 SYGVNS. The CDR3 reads CAAGGGEGGYTF. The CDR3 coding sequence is TGTGCCGCCGGAGGGGGCGAGGGTGGCTACACCTTC.

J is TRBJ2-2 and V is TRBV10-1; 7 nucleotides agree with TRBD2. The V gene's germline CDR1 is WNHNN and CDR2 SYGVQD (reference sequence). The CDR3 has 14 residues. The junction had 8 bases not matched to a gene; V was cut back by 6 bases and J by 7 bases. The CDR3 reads CASRTKRDGGELFF. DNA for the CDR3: TGCGCCAGCAGGACAAAGCGGGATGGCGGGGAGCTGTTTTTT.

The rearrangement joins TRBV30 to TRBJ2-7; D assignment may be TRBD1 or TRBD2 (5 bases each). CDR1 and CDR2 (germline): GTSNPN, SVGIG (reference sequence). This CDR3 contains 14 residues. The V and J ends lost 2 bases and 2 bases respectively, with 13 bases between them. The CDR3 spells CAWSWRQGAYEQYF. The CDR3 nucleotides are TGTGCCTGGAGTTGGCGCCAGGGAGCCTACGAGCAGTACTTC.

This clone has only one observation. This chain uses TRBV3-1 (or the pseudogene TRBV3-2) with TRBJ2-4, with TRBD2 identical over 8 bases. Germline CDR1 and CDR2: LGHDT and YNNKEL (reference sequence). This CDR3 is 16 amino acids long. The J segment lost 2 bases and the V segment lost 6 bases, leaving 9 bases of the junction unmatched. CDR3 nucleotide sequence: TGTGCCAGCAGGCCTAGGAATAGCGGGACCAAAAACATTCAGTACTTC. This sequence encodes CASRPRNSGTKNIQYF.

CDR3 loop: CSAKLEPDLFF. In DNA, the CDR3 is TGCAGTGCTAAATTAGAGCCGGACCTGTTTTTT. This chain joins TRBV20-1 and TRBJ1-4; D unclear. Germline CDR1 is DFQATT and CDR2 is SNEGSKA (reference sequence). The length of the CDR3 is 11 residues. Deletions cut 4 bases from V and 14 bases from J, with 14 bases between.

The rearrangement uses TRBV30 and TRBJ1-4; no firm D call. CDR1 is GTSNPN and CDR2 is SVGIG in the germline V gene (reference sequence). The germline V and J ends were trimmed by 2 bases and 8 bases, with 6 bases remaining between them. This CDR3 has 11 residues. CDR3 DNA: TGTGCCTGGAGTCAAGGCGAAAAACTGTTTTTT. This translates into CAWSQGEKLFF. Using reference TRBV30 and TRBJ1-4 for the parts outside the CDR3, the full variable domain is SQTIHQWPATLVQPVGSPLSLECTVEGTSNPNLYWYRQAAGRGLQLLFYSVGIGQISSEVPQNLSASRPQDRQFILSSKKLLLSDSGFYLCAWSQGEKLFFGSGTQLSVL.

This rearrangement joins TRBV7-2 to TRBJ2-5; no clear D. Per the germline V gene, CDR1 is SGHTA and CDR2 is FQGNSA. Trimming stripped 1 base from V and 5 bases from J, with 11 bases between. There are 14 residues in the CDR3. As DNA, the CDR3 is TGTGCCAGCAGCTTAGACGGTGGGCCGGAGACCCAGTACTTC. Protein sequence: CASSLDGGPETQYF.